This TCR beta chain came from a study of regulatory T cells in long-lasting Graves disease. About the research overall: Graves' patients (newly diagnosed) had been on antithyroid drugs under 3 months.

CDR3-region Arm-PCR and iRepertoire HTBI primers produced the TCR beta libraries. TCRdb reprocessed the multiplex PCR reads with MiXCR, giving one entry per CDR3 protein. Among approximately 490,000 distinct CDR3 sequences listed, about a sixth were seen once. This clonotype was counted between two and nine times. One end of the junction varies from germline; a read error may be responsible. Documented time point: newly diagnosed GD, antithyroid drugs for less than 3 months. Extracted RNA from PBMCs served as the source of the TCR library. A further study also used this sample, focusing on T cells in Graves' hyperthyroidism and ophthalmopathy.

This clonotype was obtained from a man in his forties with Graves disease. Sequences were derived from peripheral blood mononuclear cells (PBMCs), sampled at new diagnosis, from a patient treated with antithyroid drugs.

The CDR3 sequence: CASTKREGREQLF. Here the CDR3 DNA reads TGCGCCAGCACGAAGCGGGAGGGCCGCGAGCAGCTCTTC. The gene calls are TRBV5-1 and TRBJ2-1; 10 bases agree with TRBD2. The CDR3 length is 13 residues. CDR1 SGHRS and CDR2 YFSETQ come from the germline V gene. The whole variable domain, remainder taken from reference TRBV5-1 and TRBJ2-1, is KAGVTQTPRYLIKTRGQQVTLSCSPISGHRSVSWYQQTPGQGLQFLFEYFSETQRNKGNFPGRFSGRQFSNSRSEMNVSTLELGDSALYLCASTKREGREQLFGPGTRLTVL.